This TCR beta chain was sequenced for a study of lymphopenia after photon versus proton radiotherapy. Notes on the study in general: Post-nadir TCR diversity decline inversely tracked overall survival among those who died.

A remark on this clone: Its cognate antigen is unknown.

The CDR3 has 14 residues. Between the trimmed V and J ends, which lost 4 bases and 8 bases, there was a span of 15 bases. Looked up from germline, CDR1 is MGHRA and CDR2 is YSYEKL. Profiled with immunoSEQ multiplex PCR; TCRdb holds only in-frame clones, not every one. The sample lists some 170,000 clones, approximately 91% seen once, with around 4.6% in the top ten. The source was peripheral blood, collected from a patient treated with photon-based radiotherapy. This chain connects TRBV4-1 to TRBJ2-1; a possible D gene is TRBD2 (6 bases). The clonotype comes from a man in his fifties with gastric cancer. In DNA form, the CDR3 reads TGCGCCAGCAGCCTGACGGGAGTCGCTGATGAGCAGTTCTTC. Protein product: CASSLTGVADEQFF.